This TCR beta chain is drawn from a study of OX40 agonist ivuxolimab in advanced cancers. In the study overall: Patients were treated with ivuxolimab, an agonistic anti-OX40 (CD134) antibody. Eligibility admitted prior anti-PD-1, anti-PD-L1 or anti-CTLA-4 therapy; 40% to 50% had some. There were three patients with partial responses, one having hepatocellular carcinoma and two cutaneous melanoma.

Concerning this clone itself: Its target is unknown.

Study-wide points: Low normalized T-cell clonal expansion was additionally recorded for some nonresponders.

Assay used: immunoSEQ multiplex PCR; TCRdb lists only in-frame clones, some missing. This table holds tens of thousands of clones, 90% to 95% found once. After removal of 4 bases from V and 7 bases from J, the junction contained 9 bases not matched to a gene. The CDR3 is 14 residues long. The germline CDR1 and CDR2 sequences are MGHRA and YSYEKL. J is TRBJ1-2 and V is TRBV4-1; 7 nucleotides align to TRBD1. The specimen comprised CD4+ or CD8+ T cells sorted from blood, sampled in a trial of the OX40 agonist ivuxolimab. This clonotype was obtained from an adult with an advanced solid tumor such as melanoma, head and neck, liver or kidney cancer. The CDR3 DNA sequence: TGCGCCAGCAGCCTACCCACGACAGGGACTGGCTACACCTTC. Encoded protein: CASSLPTTGTGYTF.